The 11 T cell receptor beta chains below were found in one sample sequenced in a study of blood T cell repertoires in COVID-19. This table comes from immunoSEQ multiplex PCR, and its TCRdb copy is limited to in-frame clones, with some not included. The data show about 54,000 clones, approximately 90% seen once. Sequencing was carried out using peripheral blood. The receptors originated from a woman aged 40 to 55 with active COVID-19.

V usage is TRBV18 and J usage is TRBJ1-4, with 8 bases fitting TRBD1. This CDR3 is 16 amino acids long. V lost 3 bases and J lost 3; bases outside the gene matches: 6. From germline, CDR1 is KGHSH and CDR2 LQKENI. CDR3 sequence reads: CASSPRQGMANEKLFF. Here the CDR3 DNA reads TGTGCCAGCTCACCGAGACAGGGGATGGCTAATGAAAAACTGTTTTTT.

This chain uses TRBV30 with TRBJ2-3; TRBD2 matches 10 bases. The V gene end was trimmed by 2 bases and the J gene end by 5 bases; junction bases not matched to a gene: 10. Looked up from germline, CDR1 is GTSNPN and CDR2 is SVGIG (reference sequence). This CDR3 comprises 16 residues. The CDR3 loop is CAWSRSQRGGIDTQYF. In DNA, the CDR3 is TGTGCCTGGAGTCGCTCGCAGCGGGGGGGCATAGATACGCAGTATTTT. Drawing the rest from reference TRBV30 and TRBJ2-3, the complete variable domain is SQTIHQWPATLVQPVGSPLSLECTVEGTSNPNLYWYRQAAGRGLQLLFYSVGIGQISSEVPQNLSASRPQDRQFILSSKKLLLSDSGFYLCAWSRSQRGGIDTQYFGPGTRLTVL.

This chain links TRBV9 with TRBJ2-3, with a possible D match to TRBD2 (5 bases). V lost 9 bases and J 3 bases, leaving 17 bases between the germline ends. Germline assignment: CDR1 SGDLS and CDR2 YYNGEE. This CDR3 has 14 amino acids. CDR3 sequence reads: CATPRFTGTDTQYF. CDR3 coding DNA: TGTGCCACCCCCCGATTTACGGGGACAGATACGCAGTATTTT.

The V and J genes are TRBV5-8 and TRBJ2-4, with a weak D call TRBD1 (7 bases). CDR3 length: 17 residues. Trimming removed 4 bases from V and 8 bases from J, with 25 bases in between. Germline V gives CDR1 SGHTS, CDR2 YDEGEE. As DNA, the CDR3 is TGTGCCAGCAGCCCGCGGGACAGTTTCCTTGCTTTTGACATTCAGTACTTC. Its protein is CASSPRDSFLAFDIQYF.

J is TRBJ1-1 and V is TRBV2; TRBD1 matches 8 bases. CDR3 length equals 14 residues. The germline V gene encodes CDR1 SNHLY and CDR2 FYNNEI. After removal of 3 bases from V and 1 base from J, the junction contained 1 base not matched to a gene. CDR3 nucleotides: TGTGCCAGCAGTGACGGGACAGGGAACACTGAAGCTTTCTTT. It encodes CASSDGTGNTEAFF.

J is TRBJ2-2 and V is TRBV5-1; 8 bases agree with TRBD2. J gave up 3 bases and V 0 bases, and 7 bases lay outside the gene matches. Looked up from germline, CDR1 is SGHRS and CDR2 is YFSETQ. The CDR3 is made up of 17 amino acids. In DNA, the CDR3 is TGCGCCAGCAGCTTGGAGGTAGCGGGGCGCTACACCGGGGAGCTGTTTTTT. Encoded protein: CASSLEVAGRYTGELFF. Full variable domain (rest looked up from reference TRBV5-1 and TRBJ2-2): KAGVTQTPRYLIKTRGQQVTLSCSPISGHRSVSWYQQTPGQGLQFLFEYFSETQRNKGNFPGRFSGRQFSNSRSEMNVSTLELGDSALYLCASSLEVAGRYTGELFFGEGSRLTVL.

The rearrangement joins TRBV7-9 to TRBJ2-1, with 8 bases lining up with TRBD1. Germline V gives CDR1 SEHNR, CDR2 FQNEAQ (reference sequence). The CDR3 loop spans 13 amino acids. Trimming took 1 base from V and 9 from J; bases not matched to a gene: 2. CDR3 nucleotides: TGTGCCAGCAGCTTAGGACAGGGGAGTGAGCAGTTCTTC. As protein: CASSLGQGSEQFF. Based on the CDR3 plus reference TRBV7-9 and TRBJ2-1, the full variable domain is DTGVSQNPRHKITKRGQNVTFRCDPISEHNRLYWYRQTLGQGPEFLTYFQNEAQLEKSRLLSDRFSAERPKGSFSTLEIQRTEQGDSAMYLCASSLGQGSEQFFGPGTRLTVL.

The V call is TRBV15, the J call TRBJ2-2; D perhaps matches TRBD2 (5 bases). The ends were cut back, 1 base at V and 1 base at J, with 10 bases in the middle. CDR3 length equals 16 residues. The germline V gene encodes CDR1 LNHNV and CDR2 YYDKDF (reference sequence). The CDR3 reads CATSRGIGMNTGELFF. CDR3 in DNA: TGTGCCACCAGCAGAGGGATCGGGATGAACACCGGGGAGCTGTTTTTT.

The chain recombines TRBV28 with TRBJ1-2; D ambiguous. The germline CDR1 and CDR2 sequences are MDHEN and SYDVKM. V dropped 3 bases and J dropped 4 bases, with 6 bases sitting between them. This CDR3 has 12 amino acids. CDR3 region: CASSFNGYGYTF. In nucleotides, the CDR3 is TGTGCCAGCAGTTTTAACGGCTATGGCTACACCTTC.

The chain uses TRBV29-1 and TRBJ2-3; TRBD2 aligns across 12 bases. CDR1 and CDR2 (germline): SQVTM, ANQGSEA. The V gene end was trimmed by 5 bases and the J gene end by 1 base; junction bases not matched to a gene: 4. The CDR3 is made up of 15 amino acids. The CDR3 is CSVNGLAGRTDTQYF. CDR3 DNA: TGCAGCGTTAATGGACTAGCGGGGCGCACAGATACGCAGTATTTT.

V gene TRBV15 combines with J gene TRBJ2-3; 11 bases are shared with TRBD2. CDR1 is LNHNV, CDR2 YYDKDF, per germline (reference sequence). Trimming took 0 bases from V and 4 from J; bases not matched to a gene: 3. CDR3 length: 16 amino acids. The CDR3 DNA is TGTGCCACCAGCAGAGAAGTAGCGGGGGGGGCAGATACGCAGTATTTT. Translated: CATSREVAGGADTQYF.